This T cell receptor beta chain was profiled in a study of CD8+ T cells in alopecia areata. This clone was seen more than once but under ten times. Germline CDR1 reads SGDLS; CDR2 reads YYNGEE. Trimming removed 3 bases at V and 3 bases at J, with 16 bases between. The CDR3 has 16 amino acids. The authors extracted RNA and reverse transcribed it into cDNA as the sequencing template. This table comes from immunoSEQ multiplex PCR, and its TCRdb copy is limited to in-frame clones, with some not included. The sample includes about 150,000 clones, about three fifths seen only once; the top ten take under 8%.

The V and J genes are TRBV9 and TRBJ1-3; TRBD1 is a possible D gene (6 bases). This TCR derives from a human donor with alopecia areata. The specimen was CD4+ T cells sorted from blood, collected at week 0. The CDR3 spells CASSAEGGLYGNTIYF. CDR3 sequence (DNA): TGTGCCAGCAGCGCTGAGGGGGGTCTTTATGGAAACACCATATATTTT.